A selection of T cell receptor beta chains follows, all from one sample in a study of T cell responses to AZD1222 COVID-19 vaccine. Here immunoSEQ multiplex PCR was the method, and the copy in TCRdb shows in-frame clones only, minus some. The repertoire holds 180,000 or so clones, about 91% seen once, with over 6% in the top ten. The sequences come from peripheral blood, collected on day 0 of AZD1222 vaccination. Receptor source: an adult in good health. Both conserved end residues are trimmed from each CDR3.

j_call	v_call	cdr3_aa
TRBJ2-2	TRBV19	ASSIASGNTGELF
TRBJ1-1	TRBV12-3/TRBV12-4	ASSLVGVEAF
TRBJ2-7	TRBV5-1	ASRTQYRGEYEQY
TRBJ1-4	TRBV6-5	ASSYGGGNEKLF
TRBJ2-1	TRBV6-5	ASSLGPRKGNEQF
TRBJ1-3	TRBV27	ASSFLPAGNTIY
TRBJ2-2	TRBV10-2	ASTQGAGTGELF
TRBJ2-3	TRBV11-3	ASSLDLGDTQY
TRBJ2-2	TRBV10-3	AISEAGGANTGELF
TRBJ2-7	TRBV5-5	ASSFRTGIYEQY
TRBJ2-5	TRBV2	ASSEGLAGGPMETQY
TRBJ2-5	TRBV5-1	ASSSQGRAEETQY
TRBJ2-6	TRBV4-1	ASSQLGLAGRDRANVLT
TRBJ1-2	TRBV12-3/TRBV12-4	ASSEGPERGYT
TRBJ1-2	TRBV7-3	ASSLGANYGYT
TRBJ1-3	TRBV7-8	ASSPPALQQGITIY
TRBJ1-3	TRBV5-1	ASSLVAGAGNTIY
TRBJ1-1	TRBV6-5	ALFVGTEAF
TRBJ1-6	TRBV10-3	AIGSGQGANSPLH
TRBJ2-7	TRBV5-4	ASSLVGRGLNEQY
TRBJ1-1	TRBV19	ASSINRGNDAF
TRBJ2-7	TRBV11-2	ASSPGQNYEQY
TRBJ1-2	TRBV2	ASISTGGVYGYT
TRBJ2-1	TRBV2	ASSHRGQTYNEQF
TRBJ2-5	TRBV27	ASTPLAVQETQY
TRBJ1-2	TRBV7-6	ASSSRDGYT
TRBJ2-3	TRBV9	ASGLDTQY
TRBJ2-7	TRBV10-2	ASSGPRTTNYEQY
TRBJ2-1	TRBV27	ASSPGRSSYNEQF
TRBJ1-2	TRBV19	ASSFGPAQAAGYT
TRBJ1-3	TRBV25-1	ASSEEGIVGNTIY
TRBJ1-4	TRBV5-8	ASSLGFINEKLF
TRBJ2-3	TRBV6-5	ATQLGDTQY
TRBJ2-3	TRBV10-2	ASSESVLAGASTDTQY
TRBJ1-1	TRBV30	AWSFGGYGTEAF
TRBJ1-1	TRBV7-8	ASSRQLLSMNTEAF
TRBJ1-5	TRBV30	AWSNRDNQPQH
TRBJ2-7	TRBV25-1	ASSGRGLSEQY
TRBJ2-7	TRBV2	ASTPGTGYEQY
TRBJ2-2	TRBV12-3/TRBV12-4	ADGGNTGELF
TRBJ1-6	TRBV6-2/TRBV6-3	ASSQTGTWHSPLH
TRBJ2-3	TRBV6-2/TRBV6-3	ASSDWTSGGTDTQY
TRBJ2-7	TRBV28	ASSFIRGTSYEQY
TRBJ2-4	TRBV27	ASLRGNIQY
TRBJ2-1	TRBV5-6	ASSWSQNEQF
TRBJ2-7	TRBV19	ASSIQSGAYEQY
TRBJ1-2	TRBV7-2	ASSQVGTGSSRDYGYT
TRBJ1-1	TRBV19	ASSINVDTEAF
TRBJ1-1	TRBV30	ACKEGSGNTEAF
TRBJ2-1	TRBV7-9	ASSVISQGYEQF
TRBJ1-1	TRBV15	ATSSPGRPEAF